Below, one T cell receptor (beta chain) is given with its context. Deletions cut 0 bases from V and 4 bases from J, with 15 bases between. The CDR3 runs to 16 residues. Germline V gene sequence: CDR1 MGHRA, CDR2 YSYEKL. TCRdb's table, derived via immunoSEQ multiplex PCR, lists solely in-frame clones and lacks some. The data hold about 240,000 clones, with 82% observed a single time. This sample is drawn from a study of blood T cell repertoires in COVID-19. The sample comprised peripheral blood. The receptor comes from a woman aged 80 or older with COVID-19, enrolled during active disease. The rearrangement joins TRBV4-1 to TRBJ1-2, with TRBD1 as a possible D gene (6 bases). Here the CDR3 DNA reads TGCGCCAGCAGCCAAGATCCGGTTAGGGGGAGCTATGGCTACACCTTC. This codes for CASSQDPVRGSYGYTF.